This T cell receptor (beta chain) was identified during a study of T-cell memory formation after mild COVID-19. Study findings and constraints: Pre-infection memory showed some responding clones, and this suggested that cross-reactive memory joined. Of the contracting clones, CD4+ ones lay mainly in CM and EM, and CD8+ ones in EMRA.

Comments on this clonotype: Its antigen is unknown.

Germline-derived CDR1 and CDR2 are MGHRA and YSYEKL. V lost 1 base, J lost 8 bases, and 8 bases lay in between. The CDR3 has 13 amino acids. TCRdb recomputed calls from the 5' RACE reads with MiXCR, one row per CDR3 protein. This table holds fewer than 700,000 distinct CDR3 sequences, 20% to 25% found once. This TCR was sampled from an adult woman who had mild COVID-19 (a few samples of this study predate the infection). Cell type and time point are not known. The specimen sequenced was PBMCs or a T cell subset sorted from them (not recorded which). The rearrangement uses TRBV4-1 and TRBJ1-4, with D possibly TRBD1 on 6 matching bases. CDR3 nucleotides: TGCGCCAGCAGCCAAGGAACAGGGGAAAAACTGTTTTTT. It codes for CASSQGTGEKLFF.